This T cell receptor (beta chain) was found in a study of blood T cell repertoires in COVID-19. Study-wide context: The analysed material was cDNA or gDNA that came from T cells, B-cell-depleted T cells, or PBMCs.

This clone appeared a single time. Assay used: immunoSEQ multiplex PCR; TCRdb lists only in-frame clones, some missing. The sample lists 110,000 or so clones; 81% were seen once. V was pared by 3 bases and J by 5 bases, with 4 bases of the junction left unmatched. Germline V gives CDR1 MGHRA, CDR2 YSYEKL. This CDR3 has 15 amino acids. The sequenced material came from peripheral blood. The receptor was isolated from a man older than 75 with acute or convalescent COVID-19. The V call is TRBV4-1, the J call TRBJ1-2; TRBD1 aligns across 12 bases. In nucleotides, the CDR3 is TGCGCCAGCAGCCAGGGACAGGGGGCCGGGTATGGCTACACCTTC. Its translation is CASSQGQGAGYGYTF.